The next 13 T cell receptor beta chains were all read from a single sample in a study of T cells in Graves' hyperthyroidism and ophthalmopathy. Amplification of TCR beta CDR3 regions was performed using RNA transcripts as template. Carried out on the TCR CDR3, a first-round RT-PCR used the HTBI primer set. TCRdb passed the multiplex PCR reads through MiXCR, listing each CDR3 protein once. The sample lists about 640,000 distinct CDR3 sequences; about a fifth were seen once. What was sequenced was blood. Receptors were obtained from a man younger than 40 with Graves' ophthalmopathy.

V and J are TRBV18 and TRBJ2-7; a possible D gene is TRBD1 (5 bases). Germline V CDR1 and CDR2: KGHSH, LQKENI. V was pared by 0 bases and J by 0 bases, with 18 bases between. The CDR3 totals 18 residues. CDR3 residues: CASSPPYNFRANSYEQYF. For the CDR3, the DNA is TGTGCCAGCTCACCACCGTATAACTTCAGGGCTAACTCCTACGAGCAGTACTTC.

CDR3 sequence (DNA): TGTGCCAGCAGTTACCAGGGGGCGGACAATGAGCAGTTCTTC. Its protein product is CASSYQGADNEQFF. This rearrangement joins TRBV6-9 to TRBJ2-1, with 8 nucleotides matching TRBD1. The CDR3 contains 14 residues. Unmatched junction bases numbered 3, after V lost 3 bases and J lost 5 bases. CDR1 and CDR2 from the germline V gene are MNHGY and SVAAGI.

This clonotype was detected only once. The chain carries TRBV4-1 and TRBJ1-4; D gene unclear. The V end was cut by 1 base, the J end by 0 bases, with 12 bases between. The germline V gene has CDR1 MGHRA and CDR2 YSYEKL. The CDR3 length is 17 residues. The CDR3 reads CASSQVGNSATNEKLFF. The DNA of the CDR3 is TGCGCCAGCAGCCAAGTGGGTAACAGTGCAACTAATGAAAAACTGTTTTTT.

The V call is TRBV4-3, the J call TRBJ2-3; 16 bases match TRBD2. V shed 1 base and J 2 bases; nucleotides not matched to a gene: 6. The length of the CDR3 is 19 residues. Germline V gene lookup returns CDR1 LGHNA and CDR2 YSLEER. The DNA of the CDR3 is TGCGCCAGCAGCCAAGGAGGGACTAGCGGGAGGGGGAACACAGATACGCAGTATTTT. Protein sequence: CASSQGGTSGRGNTDTQYF.

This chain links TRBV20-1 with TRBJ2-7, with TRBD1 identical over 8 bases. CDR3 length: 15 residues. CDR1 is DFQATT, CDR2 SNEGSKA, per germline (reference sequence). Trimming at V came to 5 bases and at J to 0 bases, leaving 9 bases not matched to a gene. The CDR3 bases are TGCAGTGCTTTCCGGACAGGGCGCTACTCCTACGAGCAGTACTTC. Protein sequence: CSAFRTGRYSYEQYF.

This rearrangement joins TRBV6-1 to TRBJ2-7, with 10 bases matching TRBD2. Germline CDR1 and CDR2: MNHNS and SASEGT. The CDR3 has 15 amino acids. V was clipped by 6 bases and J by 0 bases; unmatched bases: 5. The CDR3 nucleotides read TGTGCCAGCAGACCACTAGCGGGATACTCCTACGAGCAGTACTTC. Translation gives CASRPLAGYSYEQYF.

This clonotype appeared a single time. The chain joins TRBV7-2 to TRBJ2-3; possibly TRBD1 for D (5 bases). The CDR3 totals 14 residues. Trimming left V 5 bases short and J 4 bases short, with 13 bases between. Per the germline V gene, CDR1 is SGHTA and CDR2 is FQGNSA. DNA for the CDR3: TGTGCCAGCAGCATTGACAGTTATGCAGATACGCAGTATTTT. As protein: CASSIDSYADTQYF.

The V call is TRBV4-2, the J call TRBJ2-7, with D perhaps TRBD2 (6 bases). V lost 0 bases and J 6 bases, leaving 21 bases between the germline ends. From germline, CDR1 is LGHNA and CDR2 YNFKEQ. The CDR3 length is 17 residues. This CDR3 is CASSQDWTGVGSSEQYF. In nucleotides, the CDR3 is TGTGCCAGCAGCCAAGATTGGACGGGAGTGGGTTCTAGCGAGCAGTACTTC.

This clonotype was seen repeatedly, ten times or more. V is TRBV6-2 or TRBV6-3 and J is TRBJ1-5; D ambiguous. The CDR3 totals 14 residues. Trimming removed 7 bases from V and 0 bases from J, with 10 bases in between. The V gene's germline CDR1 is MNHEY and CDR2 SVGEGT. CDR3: CASTISHSNQPQHF. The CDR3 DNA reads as TGTGCCAGCACCATTTCGCATAGCAATCAGCCCCAGCATTTT.

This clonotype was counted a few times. DNA of the CDR3: TGTGCCAGCAGCCCCGGGACTAGCGGATCGTTCGACAATGAGCAGTTCTTC. It is translated as CASSPGTSGSFDNEQFF. V usage is TRBV7-9 and J usage is TRBJ2-1; 11 bases align to TRBD2. CDR1 is SEHNR and CDR2 is FQNEAQ in the germline V gene (reference sequence). The V segment lost 5 bases and the J segment 5 bases; nucleotides outside the gene matches: 11. This CDR3 region has 17 residues.

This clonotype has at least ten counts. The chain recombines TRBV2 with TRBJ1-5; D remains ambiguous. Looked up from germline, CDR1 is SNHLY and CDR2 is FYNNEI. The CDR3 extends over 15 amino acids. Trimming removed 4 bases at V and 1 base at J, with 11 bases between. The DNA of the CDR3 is TGTGCCAGCAGTGGAGTAGGAGGGAGCAATCAGCCCCAGCATTTT. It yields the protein CASSGVGGSNQPQHF.

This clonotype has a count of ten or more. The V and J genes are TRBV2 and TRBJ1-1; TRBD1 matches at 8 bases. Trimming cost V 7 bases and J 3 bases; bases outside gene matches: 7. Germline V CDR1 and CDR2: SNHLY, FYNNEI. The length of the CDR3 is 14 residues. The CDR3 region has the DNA TGTGCCAGCACACAGGGGGTCGGCGACACTGAAGCTTTCTTT. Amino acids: CASTQGVGDTEAFF. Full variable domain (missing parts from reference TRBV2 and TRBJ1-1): EPEVTQTPSHQVTQMGQEVILRCVPISNHLYFYWYRQILGQKVEFLVSFYNNEISEKSEIFDDQFSVERPDGSNFTLKIRSTKLEDSAMYFCASTQGVGDTEAFFGQGTRLTVV.

CDR3 sequence: CASREGSLLRTNIYNEQFF. Here the CDR3 DNA reads TGTGCCAGTAGGGAGGGGTCCCTCTTACGAACGAATATATACAATGAGCAGTTCTTC. This chain connects TRBV19 to TRBJ2-1, with a tentative D call TRBD2 (6 bases). This CDR3 is built from 19 residues. V shed 6 bases and J shed 4 bases, with 28 bases lying between them. Germline CDR1 LNHDA, CDR2 SQIVND (reference sequence).